One sample yielded the 27 T cell receptor beta chains listed below, sequenced in a study of T cell responses to AZD1222 COVID-19 vaccine. Clones were sequenced by immunoSEQ multiplex PCR, and TCRdb holds only the in-frame ones, with some missing. The table lists 130,000 or so clones, roughly 90% of them singletons. The starting material was peripheral blood, obtained on day 0 of AZD1222 vaccination. The receptors were gathered from an adult in good health.

The rearrangement joins TRBV7-6 to TRBJ1-2; TRBD1 aligns across 7 bases. The CDR3 is made up of 15 amino acids. V shed 4 bases and J 1 base; nucleotides not matched to a gene: 6. The germline V gene encodes CDR1 SGHVS and CDR2 FNYEAQ. CDR3 protein: CASSSTTGLNYGYTF. The CDR3 DNA sequence: TGTGCCAGCAGCTCGACGACAGGGCTTAACTATGGCTACACCTTC.

The gene calls are TRBV4-3 and TRBJ1-4; perhaps TRBD1 as D (6 bases). This CDR3 contains 19 residues. Looked up from germline, CDR1 is LGHNA and CDR2 is YSLEER. Trimming took 0 bases from V and 7 from J, leaving 24 bases between them. CDR3 amino acids: CASSQDLTGTQIMGEKLFF. The DNA for the CDR3 is TGCGCCAGCAGCCAAGATCTAACGGGGACACAAATTATGGGTGAAAAACTGTTTTTT.

The chain is built from TRBV30 and TRBJ1-2, with D perhaps TRBD1 (6 bases). The germline V and J ends were trimmed by 7 bases and 8 bases, with 20 bases remaining between them. The V gene's germline CDR1 is GTSNPN and CDR2 SVGIG (reference sequence). This CDR3 spans 13 amino acids. The CDR3 bases are TGTGCCTCAAACAGGGAACGGAGACGGGGCTACACCTTC. This codes for CASNRERRRGYTF.

V gene TRBV13 combines with J gene TRBJ2-1, with a tentative D call TRBD2 (5 bases). Trimming shortened V by 1 base and J by 7 bases, and 8 bases separated the two germline ends. The length of the CDR3 is 13 residues. Germline assignment: CDR1 PRHDT and CDR2 FYEKMQ (reference sequence). The DNA of the CDR3 is TGTGCCAGCAGCTTAGCACTAGTTAATGAGCAGTTCTTC. Amino acids: CASSLALVNEQFF.

The CDR3 region has the DNA TGTGCCAGTACGTTTGACAGGGGGCTCGGCTACACCTTC. Amino acids: CASTFDRGLGYTF. The chain has TRBV19 and TRBJ1-2; TRBD1 matches 10 bases. The ends lost 7 bases at V and 8 bases at J; junction bases unmatched: 7. The V gene's germline CDR1 is LNHDA and CDR2 SQIVND (reference sequence). This CDR3 spans 13 amino acids.

The gene calls are TRBV10-3 and TRBJ1-5; 10 positions agree with TRBD1. There are 16 residues in the CDR3. With 0 bases clipped from V and 3 bases from J, the junction kept 2 bases outside the gene matches. CDR1 ENHRY and CDR2 SYGVKD come from the germline V gene. This CDR3 reads CAISESGTGDNQPQHF. Written as DNA, the CDR3 is TGTGCCATCAGTGAGTCCGGGACAGGGGACAATCAGCCCCAGCATTTT.

The chain recombines TRBV10-3 with TRBJ2-1; D remains ambiguous. Deletions cut 3 bases from V and 5 bases from J, with 11 bases between. This CDR3 has 14 residues. Germline CDR1 ENHRY, CDR2 SYGVKD. The CDR3 loop is CAISDGRPNNEQFF. The CDR3 DNA follows: TGTGCCATCAGTGACGGCCGACCTAACAATGAGCAGTTCTTC.

The rearrangement links TRBV5-8 to TRBJ2-1; TRBD1 agrees at 9 bases. This CDR3 is 15 amino acids long. V gave up 4 bases and J gave up 4 bases; unmatched junction bases: 6. Germline assignment: CDR1 SGHTS and CDR2 YDEGEE. The CDR3 sequence: CASSEGQGTYNEQFF. The CDR3 nucleotides read TGTGCCAGCAGCGAGGGACAGGGCACGTACAATGAGCAGTTCTTC. The variable domain in full, with the rest retrieved from reference TRBV5-8 and TRBJ2-1, is EAGVTQSPTHLIKTRGQQATLRCSPISGHTSVYWYQQALGLGLQFLLWYDEGEERNRGNFPPRFSGRQFPNYSSELNVNALELEDSALYLCASSEGQGTYNEQFFGPGTRLTVL.

The chain uses TRBV7-9 and TRBJ2-7; either TRBD1 or TRBD2 may supply D (5 bases each). Germline CDR1 is SEHNR and CDR2 is FQNEAQ (reference sequence). This CDR3 region has 16 residues. V lost 4 bases, J lost 1 base, and 17 bases lay in between. In DNA form, the CDR3 reads TGTGCCAGCAGCTCCAGTACCGGGACGCCATCCTACGAGCAGTACTTC. It translates to CASSSSTGTPSYEQYF.

The V and J genes are TRBV9 and TRBJ1-6; no reliable D call. Trimming pared 0 bases from V and 8 bases from J, leaving 9 bases between. The CDR3 spans 14 residues. Germline-derived CDR1 and CDR2 are SGDLS and YYNGEE. CDR3 nucleotides: TGTGCCAGCAGCGTAGGAGGGTGGGATTCACCCCTCCACTTT. Translation: CASSVGGWDSPLHF.

The rearrangement joins TRBV6-4 to TRBJ2-2, with TRBD2 matching over 7 bases. This CDR3 region has 17 residues. From germline, CDR1 is MRHNA and CDR2 SNTAGT. Trimming cost V 0 bases and J 0 bases; bases outside gene matches: 4. This CDR3 reads CASSDSSGGSNTGELFF. For the CDR3, the DNA is TGTGCCAGCAGTGACTCTTCCGGGGGGTCGAACACCGGGGAGCTGTTTTTT.

The chain employs TRBV5-4 and TRBJ1-1; 7 nucleotides agree with TRBD1. With 5 bases clipped from V and 0 bases from J, the junction kept 7 bases outside the gene matches. The CDR3 contains 15 residues. Germline CDR1 and CDR2: SGHNT and YYREEE (reference sequence). The CDR3 coding sequence is TGTGCCAGCAGTATACAGGGGAACATGAACACTGAAGCTTTCTTT. Translation: CASSIQGNMNTEAFF.

J is TRBJ1-6 and V is TRBV4-3, with 8 positions matching TRBD1. The germline V gene has CDR1 LGHNA and CDR2 YSLEER. CDR3 size: 20 residues. The junction had 13 bases not matched to a gene; V was cut back by 3 bases and J by 0 bases. Here the CDR3 reads CASSQLGRGPENSYNSPLHF. The DNA of the CDR3 is TGCGCCAGCAGCCAGCTGGGCAGGGGGCCGGAGAACTCCTATAATTCACCCCTCCACTTT.

This sequence joins TRBV2 and TRBJ2-1, with TRBD2 matching over 10 bases. Germline CDR1 SNHLY, CDR2 FYNNEI. This CDR3 spans 17 amino acids. V gave up 7 bases and J gave up 9 bases; unmatched junction bases: 18. CDR3 protein: CASIRNGASGRGSEQFF. The CDR3 DNA sequence: TGTGCCAGCATCCGAAACGGCGCTAGCGGGAGAGGTAGTGAGCAGTTCTTC.

V usage is TRBV11-3 and J usage is TRBJ2-2, with a possible D match to TRBD1 (5 bases). This CDR3 is 18 amino acids long. Germline assignment: CDR1 SGHNT and CDR2 YENEEA. Trimming removed 4 bases at V and 0 bases at J, with 18 bases between. In DNA form, the CDR3 reads TGTGCCAGCAGCTCCCGGTCGGTGGGGCCCGCGAACACCGGGGAGCTGTTTTTT. Amino acid sequence: CASSSRSVGPANTGELFF.

The rearrangement uses TRBV9 and TRBJ1-5; D is ambiguous. The CDR3 sequence is 15 residues long. Trimming cost V 4 bases and J 5 bases, with 16 bases left between them. The germline CDR1 and CDR2 sequences are SGDLS and YYNGEE. The CDR3 region is CASSPGPGVHQPQHF. CDR3 bases: TGTGCCAGCAGCCCCGGGCCTGGGGTTCATCAGCCCCAGCATTTT.

This clone was counted between two and nine times. This chain connects TRBV7-8 to TRBJ1-1, with 10 bases aligning to TRBD1. After removal of 5 bases from V and 1 base from J, the junction contained 7 bases not matched to a gene. Germline CDR1 and CDR2: SGHVS and FQNEAQ. The CDR3 is 16 residues long. CDR3 amino acids: CASSNDRGLRNTEAFF. CDR3 DNA sequence: TGTGCCAGCAGCAACGACAGGGGGCTCCGGAACACTGAAGCTTTCTTT.

The chain carries TRBV6-2 or TRBV6-3 and TRBJ1-2; D uncertain. Per germline, CDR1 MNHEY and CDR2 SVGEGT. This CDR3 contains 11 residues. Trimming left V 6 bases short and J 4 bases short, with 6 bases between. Here the CDR3 reads CASSPSYGYTF. The CDR3 nucleotides read TGTGCCAGCAGCCCGAGCTATGGCTACACCTTC.

Only one count was recorded for this clone. The chain has TRBV21-1 and TRBJ2-1. TRBV21-1 is annotated as a pseudogene. This CDR3 is 8 amino acids long. Here the CDR3 reads CASSKLIF. CDR3 bases: TGTGCCAGCAGCAAACTGATCTTC.

V is TRBV6-5 and J is TRBJ1-2; perhaps TRBD1 as D (6 bases). V was trimmed by 0 bases and J by 4 bases, leaving 12 bases between them. In germline, CDR1 is MNHEY, CDR2 SVGAGI. This CDR3 is built from 15 residues. In nucleotides, the CDR3 is TGTGCCAGCAGTTACTCGCAGGGGACCGTCTATGGCTACACCTTC. This encodes CASSYSQGTVYGYTF.

The chain joins TRBV28 to TRBJ1-5; D is unclear. CDR1 is MDHEN, CDR2 SYDVKM, per germline. The CDR3 loop spans 14 amino acids. The V end was cut by 5 bases, the J end by 6 bases, with 14 bases between. The CDR3 region is CASSPPIVRQPQHF. CDR3 nucleotides: TGTGCCAGCAGTCCCCCGATTGTACGTCAGCCCCAGCATTTT.

The CDR3 nucleotides read TGTGCCAGCAGCCAAGATCTTGCGGGCGGGCCAGATACGCAGTATTTT. This sequence encodes CASSQDLAGGPDTQYF. This chain links TRBV4-2 with TRBJ2-3; weak D call: TRBD2 (5 bases). V lost 0 bases, J lost 4 bases, and 14 bases lay in between. Germline V gene lookup returns CDR1 LGHNA and CDR2 YNFKEQ. This CDR3 contains 16 residues.

CDR3 sequence reads: CASSHGTGGDDGYTF. The CDR3 bases are TGTGCCAGCAGTCACGGGACAGGGGGAGATGATGGCTACACCTTC. The chain couples TRBV6-5 to TRBJ1-2; 11 bases line up with TRBD1. Germline lookup yields CDR1 MNHEY and CDR2 SVGAGI. This CDR3 has 15 amino acids. V lost 5 bases, J lost 6 bases, and 8 bases stayed unmatched.

The chain has TRBV19 and TRBJ2-6; 7 nucleotides agree with TRBD1. Germline V gene sequence: CDR1 LNHDA, CDR2 SQIVND (reference sequence). This CDR3 has 17 amino acids. V trimming: 3 bases; J trimming: 3 bases; junction bases outside the gene matches: 8. The CDR3 here is CASSIGQGVYGANVLTF. The DNA for the CDR3 is TGTGCCAGTAGTATCGGGCAGGGGGTGTATGGGGCCAACGTCCTGACTTTC.

This clone was counted a single time. The chain carries TRBV28 and TRBJ1-2; the match to TRBD1 covers 8 bases. CDR3 length equals 18 residues. V dropped 6 bases and J dropped 4; count of bases not matched to a gene: 19. CDR1 is MDHEN, CDR2 SYDVKM, per germline. CDR3 region: CASSPGAGGFLMGYGYTF. The CDR3 DNA reads TGTGCCAGCAGCCCGGGGGCAGGGGGCTTTCTAATGGGCTATGGCTACACCTTC.

The chain recombines TRBV11-1 with TRBJ2-5; D may be TRBD2 (6 bases). Per the germline V gene, CDR1 is SGHAT and CDR2 is FQDESV (reference sequence). V was clipped by 4 bases and J by 5 bases, with 17 bases between them. The CDR3 length is 15 residues. CDR3 coding DNA: TGTGCCAGCAGCTCGTACGGGACTCTTACGGAGACCCAGTACTTC. It specifies CASSSYGTLTETQYF.

This rearrangement joins TRBV2 to TRBJ2-2, with D maybe TRBD1 (6 bases). V gave up 5 bases and J gave up 0 bases, with 19 bases separating them. Germline CDR1 is SNHLY and CDR2 is FYNNEI. CDR3 size: 18 residues. CDR3 in amino acids: CASSYPDSQQPNTGELFF. CDR3 DNA: TGTGCCAGCAGTTATCCGGACAGCCAGCAACCGAACACCGGGGAGCTGTTTTTT.